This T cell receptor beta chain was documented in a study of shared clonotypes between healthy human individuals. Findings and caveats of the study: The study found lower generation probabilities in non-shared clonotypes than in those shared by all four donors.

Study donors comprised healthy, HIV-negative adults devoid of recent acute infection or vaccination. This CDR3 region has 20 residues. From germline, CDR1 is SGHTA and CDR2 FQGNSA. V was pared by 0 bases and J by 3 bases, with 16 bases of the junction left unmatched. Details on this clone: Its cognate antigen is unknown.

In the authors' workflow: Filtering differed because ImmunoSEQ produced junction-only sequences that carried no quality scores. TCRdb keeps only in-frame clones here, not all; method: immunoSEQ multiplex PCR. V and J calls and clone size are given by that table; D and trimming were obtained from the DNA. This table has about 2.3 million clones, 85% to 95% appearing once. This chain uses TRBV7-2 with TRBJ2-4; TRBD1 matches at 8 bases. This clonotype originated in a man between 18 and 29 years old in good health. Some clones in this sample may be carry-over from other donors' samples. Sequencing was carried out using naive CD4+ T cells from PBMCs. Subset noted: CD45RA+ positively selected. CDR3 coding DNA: TGTGCCAGCAGCTTAGCCCCCCCAAATAGACAGGGGCTGGGCAAAAACATTCAGTACTTC. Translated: CASSLAPPNRQGLGKNIQYF. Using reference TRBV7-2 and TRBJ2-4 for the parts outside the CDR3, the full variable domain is GAGVSQSPSNKVTEKGKDVELRCDPISGHTALYWYRQSLGQGLEFLIYFQGNSAPDKSGLPSDRFSAERTGGSVSTLTIQRTQQEDSAVYLCASSLAPPNRQGLGKNIQYFGAGTRLSVL.